This entry is about one TCR beta chain. It lacks a known antigen. No base quality values were provided; no much bigger clone lies one nucleotide off. In light of the paper, this sample's time point label describes: blood at routine non-recurrence follow-up after resection. For TCR sequencing, whole RNA was extracted from tumor and nontumor lung tissue, or from cryopreserved PBMC samples, and no cell sorting was done. Only patients with enough RNA available from two or more tumor regions were chosen for TCR sequencing. These data originate in a study of spatial heterogeneity in lung cancer (dated by TCRdb to between 2018 and 2021). As for the study more broadly: Donors were some 70 patients with early-stage, untreated non-small cell lung cancer from the lung TRACERx cohort. Both alpha and beta chains were TCR-sequenced in a few hundred tumor regions, fewer than 80 matched nontumor lung samples and around 54 PBMC samples obtained at surgery. Follow-up PBMC samples were sequenced whenever available, with the median time to follow-up being two to three years after resection. In the raw uncorrected reads, each unique combination of TCR and UMI appeared more than ten times on average. TCR repertoire features were related to nonsynonymous mutation counts determined by whole-exome sequencing of tumor tissue. The study quantitatively compared TCR alpha and beta repertoires across multiple tumor regions, matched nontumor lung and blood in non-small cell lung cancer. More beta-chain than alpha-chain transcripts were consistently detected, likely reflecting higher beta-chain transcript abundance. Broader findings and caveats from the paper: Ubiquitous expanded tumor TCRs were found in blood more often at tumor resection than at routine follow-up. Additional single-cell paired TCR alpha and beta sequencing was considered necessary to confirm, at a functional level, the hypothesis that regional TCRs recognize regional mutations. Only roughly 15 patients were included in the comparisons of baseline and follow-up blood repertoires.

In the germline V gene (reference sequence), CDR1 corresponds to LNHDA and CDR2 to SQIVND. Including the terminal cysteine and phenylalanine, the CDR3 comprises 17 residues. Only CDR3 DNA remains: 51 bases, in frame from the first base. From V the trimming removes 6 bases and from J it removes 0 bases, while the gene matches leave 11 bases of the junction unaccounted for. The method behind the library was 5' RACE. Sequencing used a NextSeq 500. The TCR library protocol attached a unique molecular identifier to each TCR cDNA molecule to allow correction of PCR and sequencing errors. In the source study's methods: TCR identification, UMI-based error correction and CDR3 extraction were performed with Decombinator tools. Expanded TCRs were defined as those above a frequency of 2 per 1,000, corresponding to the top 1% of the tumor frequency distribution. Each repertoire was subsampled 100 times to 5,000 TCRs, after which Renyi diversity was computed with the R vegan package. CDR3 similarity networks were built from amino acid triplet string-kernel similarity, with CDR3s being connected when pairwise similarity was above 0.82. TCRdb took the public reads, trimmed them with fastp at Q25, ran MiXCR for clone calling and kept in-frame beta chains. Rows with one shared CDR3 protein collapse into an entry with the most common genes and DNA. For this entry, the V and J calls and clone size follow TCRdb and not the study's own pipeline. Within this sample are roughly 24,000 distinct CDR3 sequences, with around 9.7% of them counted one time only. The top ten clonotypes cover about 20% of the sample.

Sequencing was performed on PBMCs, taken at follow-up. The chain uses TRBV19 and TRBJ1-5; TRBD1 fits 7 bases in the junction. The origin of this receptor is a male donor with early-stage non-small cell lung cancer. The CDR3 reads CASRPPGTVYSNQPQHF. The nucleotide sequence is TGTGCCAGTAGACCTCCAGGGACAGTATATAGCAATCAGCCCCAGCATTTT. The reference TRBV19 and TRBJ1-5 proteins fill in what lies around the CDR3, so the full variable domain reads DGGITQSPKYLFRKEGQNVTLSCEQNLNHDAMYWYRQDPGQGLRLIYYSQIVNDFQKGDIAEGYSVSREKKESFPLTVTSAQKNPTAFYLCASRPPGTVYSNQPQHFGDGTRLSIL.